Here is one T cell receptor (beta chain) with its context. The data were obtained in a study of blood T cells in healthy people across ages. CDR3 length: 15 residues. J was trimmed by 5 bases and V by 5 bases; bases with no gene match: 8. Germline CDR1 and CDR2: SGHTA and FQGNSA. Sample-barcoded 5' priming and a J-beta primer mix drove a second PCR of roughly 6 to 12 cycles. Each cDNA molecule received a tag from a template-switch adaptor that had 12 random nucleotides. TCRdb re-derived calls from the 5' RACE reads in MiXCR, one entry per CDR3 protein. This sample has roughly 800,000 distinct CDR3 sequences, with roughly 34% found just once.

Sequencing input: blood. This sequence was found in a man aged 18 to 30 in good health. The chain combines TRBV7-2 with TRBJ2-1; 8 nucleotides agree with TRBD2. CDR3 protein: CASSPAGVSDNEQFF. The CDR3 coding sequence is TGTGCCAGCAGCCCAGCGGGGGTTTCCGACAATGAGCAGTTCTTC.